This T cell receptor beta chain was observed in a study of blood T cell repertoires in COVID-19. On this clone: Other nucleotide sequences in the sample specify the same CDR3.

The CDR3 spans 15 residues. With 0 bases removed from V and 0 bases from J, the gap between germline ends came to 6 bases. Germline V gene lookup returns CDR1 MNHEY and CDR2 SVGAGI. Repertoires were generated with immunoSEQ multiplex PCR, while TCRdb's copy carries only in-frame clones and drops some. The table lists around 180,000 clones, 65% to 90% of them singletons, with less than 2% in the top ten. The sequence came from a human donor in a cohort sampled during active COVID-19. The rearrangement joins TRBV6-5 to TRBJ1-3; no reliable D call. Specimen: peripheral blood. The CDR3 DNA sequence: TGTGCCAGCAGTTACTCGGGCAGCTCTGGAAACACCATATATTTT. It yields the protein CASSYSGSSGNTIYF.